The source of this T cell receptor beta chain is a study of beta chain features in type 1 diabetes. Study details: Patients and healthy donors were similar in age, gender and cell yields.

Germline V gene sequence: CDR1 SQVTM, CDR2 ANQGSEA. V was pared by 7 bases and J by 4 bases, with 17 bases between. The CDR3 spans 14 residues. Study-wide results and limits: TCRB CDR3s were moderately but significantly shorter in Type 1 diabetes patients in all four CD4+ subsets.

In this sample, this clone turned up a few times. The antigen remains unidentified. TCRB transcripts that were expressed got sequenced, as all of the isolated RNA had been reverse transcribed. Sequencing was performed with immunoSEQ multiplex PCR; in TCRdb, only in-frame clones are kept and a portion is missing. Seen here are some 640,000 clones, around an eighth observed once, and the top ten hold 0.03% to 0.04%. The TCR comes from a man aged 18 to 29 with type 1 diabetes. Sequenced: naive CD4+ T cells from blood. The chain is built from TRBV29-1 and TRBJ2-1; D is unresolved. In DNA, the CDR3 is TGCAGCGCTCCCACTCCCATGGGGTACAATGAGCAGTTCTTC. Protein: CSAPTPMGYNEQFF.